This T cell receptor beta chain was profiled in a study of neurological immune-mediated disorders (dated by TCRdb to 2018 to 2020). General notes on the study: Among the roughly 34 multiple sclerosis patients, relapsing-remitting MS was present in around 30 and secondary progressive MS was present in 3. The study compared peripheral blood TCR-beta repertoires of HTLV-I-associated myelopathy (HAM/TSP) patients, multiple sclerosis patients and healthy controls using UMI-based sequencing. The 100 to 110 TCR-beta libraries covered PBMC samples along with longitudinal samples, technical triplicates, and paired sorted CD4+ and CD8+ T-cell subsets. Of the roughly 70 subjects in the cohort, some 15 were HAM/TSP patients, some 34 were multiple sclerosis patients, and 20 were healthy controls. Paper-wide results and their limitations: Expanded clones from different subjects shared no identical CDR3 amino acid sequences, which suggests that TCR-beta repertoires were private in all groups. The MS cluster was not associated with any clinical or MRI features, and the authors stated that larger cohorts are needed. In phylogenetic analysis, the repertoires of 18 of 34 MS patients grouped into a cluster of related CDR3 sequences, which suggests a possible signature at the repertoire level. TCR clonal expansion was greatest in HAM/TSP patients and smallest in MS patients, who ranked below even healthy controls.

cDNA synthesis used template-switch 5'RACE with a primer carrying a 10-nucleotide random unique molecular identifier tagging each TCR transcript. Every sequencing run yielded over 180 million TCR-beta sequences covering 15-18 subjects. Total RNA was extracted with the RNeasy kit. The KAPA Real-time Library Amplification kit was used to amplify TCR-beta VDJ regions with primers for the TCR constant region and the 5'RACE anchor. Sample indexes and Illumina adaptors were added in a first PCR, after which library yield was increased in a second PCR. After purification with Ampure beads, the TCR product of roughly 650 bp was size-selected on a 2% E-gel SizeSelection system. Before pooling, library quality was assessed on a Bioanalyzer, concentration was determined with Qubit, and library quantification was performed with the Kapa Library Quantification kit. Paired-end 2 x 150 bp sequencing of the libraries was performed on an Illumina HiSeq 2500. To increase sequence diversity, about 23-32% phiX was spiked into each library pool. The original pipeline was this. The quality-filtered reads were processed with the UMI-based MiGEC pipeline, whose error correction step removed more than 80% of the raw TCR sequences. VDJ genes were aligned to IMGT germline references, and each clonotype was defined by a unique CDR3 amino acid sequence together with V-J genes. Clonal expansion, Shannon diversity and CDR3 relatedness (CalcPairwiseDistances, ClusterSamples) were evaluated with VDJtools, and phylogenetic trees were built with CLCbio workbench. A clone was classed as expanded if it had 8 or more unique UMIs, a cutoff based on coefficient-of-variation modelling across technical triplicates. TCRdb reprocessed the public reads (quality trimming at Q25 with fastp, clone calling with MiXCR) and kept in-frame beta chains. CDR3 protein sequences are deduplicated, and each keeps its most common genes and DNA. The V and J calls and clone size come from TCRdb's table, not from the authors' own analysis. Present in this sample are 45,000 to 60,000 distinct CDR3 sequences, under 3% of which were seen just once. Around 3% of the sample belongs to the ten largest clones.

For unsorted PBMC libraries, 2 million PBMCs were used after storage in RNAlater at -80 degrees C until RNA extraction. The multiple sclerosis patients were enrolled in a US clinical protocol that evaluated disease progression with magnetic resonance imaging. Peripheral blood was subjected to Ficoll-Hypaque density gradient centrifugation to isolate PBMCs, which were then cryopreserved in liquid nitrogen. This clonotype was counted many times. This receptor's antigen is unknown. Qualities for individual bases were not recorded, and no much larger clone is one base off. The sequenced sample was PBMCs. The TCR originated in a man between 50 and 59 years old with multiple sclerosis.

The CDR3 reads as follows: CASRYTGQGSKTQYF. The DNA is as follows: TGTGCCAGCAGATATACGGGACAGGGAAGCAAGACCCAGTACTTC. The sequence joins TRBV21-1 to TRBJ2-5; the D call of TRBD1 is as the table states it, not checked on the DNA. TRBV21-1 is tagged as a pseudogene. The CDR3 contains 15 residues, cysteine and phenylalanine counted. The read is trimmed to its CDR3 DNA, 45 bases read in frame from base 1.